This is a list of T cell receptor beta chains from one sample in a study of cytomegalovirus exposure and HLA in healthy donors. Measured with immunoSEQ multiplex PCR; TCRdb has only the in-frame clones, and not every one. The repertoire holds fewer than 250,000 clones, around 75% seen once, with nearly 0.4% in the top ten. The sample was PBMCs. These receptors originate from a male donor in good health and CMV-seropositive. Both conserved end residues are part of each CDR3. Fields, in order: clone size, V gene, J gene, D gene, CDR3 DNA, CDR3 protein. A D gene is named only where the DNA matches it firmly. Only part of the rows carry a size: once, few, many, or a class if the clone is expanded.

clone_size: once
v_call: TRBV10-3
j_call: TRBJ1-2
d_call: TRBD1
cdr3_nt: TGTGCCATCAGTTTACAGGGGGCATACTATGGCTACACCTTC
cdr3_aa: CAISLQGAYYGYTF

clone_size: few
v_call: TRBV4-1
j_call: TRBJ1-3
d_call: .
cdr3_nt: TGCGCCAGCAGCCAAGAACAGGTGCGAGTACGTCTCTCTGGAAACACCATATATTTT
cdr3_aa: CASSQEQVRVRLSGNTIYF

clone_size: .
v_call: TRBV5-6
j_call: TRBJ1-1
d_call: TRBD1
cdr3_nt: TGTGCCAGCAGCAGGGGGCTGGGAAAGGACACTGAAGCTTTCTTT
cdr3_aa: CASSRGLGKDTEAFF

clone_size: .
v_call: TRBV27
j_call: TRBJ2-3
d_call: TRBD1
cdr3_nt: TGTGCCAGCAGAGACGCAGGGGGCGGTACGCAGTATTTT
cdr3_aa: CASRDAGGGTQYF

clone_size: .
v_call: TRBV7-8
j_call: TRBJ2-5
d_call: TRBD2
cdr3_nt: TGTGCCAGCAGGTTGAGAGGGCGGGGGGCCCAGTACTTC
cdr3_aa: CASRLRGRGAQYF

clone_size: .
v_call: TRBV7-2
j_call: TRBJ2-7
d_call: TRBD1
cdr3_nt: TGTGCCAGCAGCTCCATCGGTAGACAGGGCCGCTCCTACGAGCAGTACTTC
cdr3_aa: CASSSIGRQGRSYEQYF

clone_size: .
v_call: TRBV7-2
j_call: TRBJ2-7
d_call: TRBD2
cdr3_nt: TGTGCCAGCAGCTGGACTAGCGGGGCCTACGAGCAGTACTTC
cdr3_aa: CASSWTSGAYEQYF

clone_size: once
v_call: TRBV7-8
j_call: TRBJ1-1
d_call: TRBD1
cdr3_nt: TGTGCCGGCAGCGCACGACAGGGCACTGAAGCTTTCTTT
cdr3_aa: CAGSARQGTEAFF

clone_size: .
v_call: TRBV4-1
j_call: TRBJ2-7
d_call: .
cdr3_nt: TGCGCCAGCTCCTTGGCGGCTGCCTCCTACGAGCAGTACTTC
cdr3_aa: CASSLAAASYEQYF

clone_size: .
v_call: TRBV25-1
j_call: TRBJ1-1
d_call: TRBD1
cdr3_nt: TGTGCCAGCAGGGGGACAGGTTTAGTCACTGAAGCTTTCTTT
cdr3_aa: CASRGTGLVTEAFF

clone_size: few
v_call: TRBV21-1
j_call: TRBJ1-5
d_call: .
cdr3_nt: TGTGCCATCCAGGGTAAACATCAGCCCCAGCATTTT
cdr3_aa: CAIQGKHQPQHF

clone_size: .
v_call: TRBV5-4
j_call: TRBJ1-4
d_call: TRBD1
cdr3_nt: TGTGCCAGCAGCGCACAGGGGGCTAATGAAAAACTGTTTTTT
cdr3_aa: CASSAQGANEKLFF

clone_size: .
v_call: TRBV19
j_call: TRBJ2-2
d_call: TRBD2
cdr3_nt: TGTGCCGTTAGCGGGAGATTTCGCACCGGGGAGCTGTTTTTT
cdr3_aa: CAVSGRFRTGELFF

clone_size: .
v_call: TRBV9
j_call: TRBJ2-3
d_call: TRBD2
cdr3_nt: TGTGCCAGCAGCGCGGGACTAGCGGGCGGTTGGACAGATACGCAGTATTTT
cdr3_aa: CASSAGLAGGWTDTQYF

clone_size: once
v_call: TRBV2
j_call: TRBJ1-1
d_call: .
cdr3_nt: TGTGCCAGCAGACGGGAAATGAACACTGAAGCTTTCTTT
cdr3_aa: CASRREMNTEAFF

clone_size: .
v_call: TRBV7-9
j_call: TRBJ1-2
d_call: .
cdr3_nt: TGTGCCAGCAGCTTATGGGCAGACTATGGCTACACCTTC
cdr3_aa: CASSLWADYGYTF

clone_size: few
v_call: TRBV19
j_call: TRBJ1-2
d_call: .
cdr3_nt: TGTGCCAGCGATTCGAGTGAAATCTATGGCTACACCTTC
cdr3_aa: CASDSSEIYGYTF

clone_size: .
v_call: TRBV7-7
j_call: TRBJ2-3
d_call: .
cdr3_nt: TGTGCTAGCAGCTTCGGGCGGGCCCCTAGCACAGATACGCAGTATTTT
cdr3_aa: CASSFGRAPSTDTQYF

clone_size: .
v_call: TRBV10-3
j_call: TRBJ2-7
d_call: TRBD1
cdr3_nt: TGTGCCATCAGTACCGGGACAGATTCCTACGAGCAGTACTTC
cdr3_aa: CAISTGTDSYEQYF

clone_size: .
v_call: TRBV28
j_call: TRBJ2-1
d_call: .
cdr3_nt: TGTGCCAGCAGTTTTTCGGATGAGCAGTTCTTC
cdr3_aa: CASSFSDEQFF

clone_size: .
v_call: TRBV7-9
j_call: TRBJ1-5
d_call: .
cdr3_nt: TGTTCCAGCAGCTTAGGTCACCGAGATAGCAATCAGCCCCAGCATTTT
cdr3_aa: CSSSLGHRDSNQPQHF

clone_size: once
v_call: TRBV10-3
j_call: TRBJ2-1
d_call: TRBD1
cdr3_nt: TGTGCCATCAGTGAGACAGGGGGCGAGCAGTTCTTC
cdr3_aa: CAISETGGEQFF

clone_size: .
v_call: TRBV19
j_call: TRBJ1-4
d_call: .
cdr3_nt: TGTGCCAGTAGTATCGGTCGGGGATTGGGTGAAAAACTGTTTTTT
cdr3_aa: CASSIGRGLGEKLFF